This TCR beta chain was sequenced in a study of CD8 T cells in ankylosing spondylitis. This clonotype was seen ten or more times. Each CDR3 protein gets one entry after TCRdb re-called the 5' RACE reads with MiXCR. The profile shows roughly 38,000 distinct CDR3 sequences, over 2.5% of them singletons. The source is a male donor with ankylosing spondylitis or in good health (not recorded which). The specimen sequenced was blood, either unsorted or a sorted T cell fraction (not recorded which).

The CDR3 is CASSVVPSGYNEQFF. CDR3 in DNA: TGTGCCAGCAGCGTAGTACCTAGCGGATACAATGAGCAGTTCTTC. This chain connects TRBV9 to TRBJ2-1, with 7 bases fitting TRBD2. CDR1 and CDR2 (germline): SGDLS, YYNGEE. Trimming removed 0 bases from V and 4 bases from J; junction bases left unmatched: 4. The CDR3 runs 15 residues.